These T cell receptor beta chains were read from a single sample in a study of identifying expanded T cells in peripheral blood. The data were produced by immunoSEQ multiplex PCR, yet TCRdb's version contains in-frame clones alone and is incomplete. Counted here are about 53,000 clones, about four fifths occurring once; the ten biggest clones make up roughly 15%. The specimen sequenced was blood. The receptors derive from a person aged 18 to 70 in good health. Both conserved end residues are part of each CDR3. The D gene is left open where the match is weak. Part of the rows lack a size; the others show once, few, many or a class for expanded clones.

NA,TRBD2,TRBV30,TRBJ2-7,CAWSVRRGLNYEQYF,TGTGCCTGGAGTGTCCGGCGGGGACTAAACTACGAGCAGTACTTC
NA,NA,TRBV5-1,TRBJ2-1,CASSVTADREQFF,TGCGCCAGCAGCGTCACAGCTGATCGGGAGCAGTTCTTC
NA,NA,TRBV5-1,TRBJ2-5,CASSFYRAGSQETQYF,TGCGCCAGCAGCTTCTACCGGGCGGGGTCACAAGAGACCCAGTACTTC
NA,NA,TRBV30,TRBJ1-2,CACSAFYGYTF,TGTGCCTGCAGCGCGTTCTATGGCTACACCTTC
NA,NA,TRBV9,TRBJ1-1,CASSPRVGGNTEAFF,TGTGCCAGCAGCCCTCGAGTGGGGGGGAACACTGAAGCTTTCTTT
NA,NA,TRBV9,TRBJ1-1,CASSRNEMNTEAFF,TGTGCCAGCAGCCGAAATGAAATGAACACTGAAGCTTTCTTT
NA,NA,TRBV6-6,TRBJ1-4,CASITWGLEKLFF,TGTGCCAGCATCACCTGGGGGTTAGAAAAACTGTTTTTT
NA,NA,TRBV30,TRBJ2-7,CAWSSLGEQYF,TGTGCCTGGAGTTCACTAGGCGAGCAGTACTTC
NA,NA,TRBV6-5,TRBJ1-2,CASSYSRGSGGYTF,TGTGCCAGCAGTTACTCAAGAGGCTCCGGTGGCTACACCTTC
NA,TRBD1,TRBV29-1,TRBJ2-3,CSVGTGDVTDTQYF,TGCAGCGTTGGGACAGGGGACGTCACAGATACGCAGTATTTT
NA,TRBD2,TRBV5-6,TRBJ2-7,CASSFRTSGRRYEQYF,TGTGCCAGCAGCTTCCGGACTAGCGGGAGGAGGTACGAGCAGTACTTC
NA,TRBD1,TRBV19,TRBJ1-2,CASSIGGQAAYGYTF,TGTGCCAGTAGTATAGGGGGACAGGCGGCCTATGGCTACACCTTC
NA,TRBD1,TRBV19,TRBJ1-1,CASSIDRTGQGMGTEAFF,TGTGCCAGTAGTATAGATCGAACGGGACAGGGAATGGGGACTGAAGCTTTCTTT
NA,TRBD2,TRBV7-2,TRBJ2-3,CASSPPGLGTDTQYF,TGTGCCAGCAGCCCGCCGGGACTAGGCACAGATACGCAGTATTTT
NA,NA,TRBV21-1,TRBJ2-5,CASSSEDRVPPSLPPGETQYF,TGTGCCAGCAGCAGCGAAGACAGGGTCCCCCCCTCTTTGCCCCCGGGAGAGACCCAGTACTTC
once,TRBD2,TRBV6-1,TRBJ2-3,CASSETMTSGGRDTQYF,TGTGCCAGCAGTGAGACCATGACTAGCGGGGGGAGGGATACGCAGTATTTT
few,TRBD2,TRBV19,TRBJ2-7,CASSPASGSYEQYF,TGTGCCAGTAGTCCGGCTAGCGGGAGCTACGAGCAGTACTTC
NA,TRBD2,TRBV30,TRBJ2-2,CAWGPLVAGVNTGELFF,TGTGCCTGGGGCCCCCTAGTGGCGGGGGTGAACACCGGGGAGCTGTTTTTT
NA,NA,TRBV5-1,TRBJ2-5,CASSLGQGQETQYF,TGCGCCAGCAGCTTGGGCCAGGGTCAAGAGACCCAGTACTTC
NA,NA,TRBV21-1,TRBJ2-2,CASSEGNDTGELFF,TGTGCCAGCTCTGAGGGTAATGACACCGGGGAGCTGTTTTTT
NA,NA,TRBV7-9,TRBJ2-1,CASGPPRQTYIHEQFF,TGTGCCAGCGGACCCCCCAGGCAGACTTATATCCATGAGCAGTTCTTC
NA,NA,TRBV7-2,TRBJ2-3,CASSFSSGDTQYF,TGTGCCAGCAGCTTCTCGTCCGGAGATACGCAGTATTTT
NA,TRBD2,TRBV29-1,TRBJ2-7,CSVTGSGGGYEQYF,TGCAGCGTCACCGGATCCGGGGGGGGCTACGAGCAGTACTTC
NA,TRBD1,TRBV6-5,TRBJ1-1,CASSRRQGRNTEAFF,TGTGCCAGCAGTAGAAGACAGGGGAGGAACACTGAAGCTTTCTTT
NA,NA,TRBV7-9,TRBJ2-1,CASSPEGRAVNEQFF,TGTGCCAGCAGCCCGGAGGGTCGGGCAGTTAATGAGCAGTTCTTC
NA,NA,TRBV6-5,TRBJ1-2,CASSYQRQDYGYTF,TGTGCCAGCAGTTACCAAAGACAGGACTATGGCTACACCTTC
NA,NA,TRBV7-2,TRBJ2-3,CASSLEVGRSTDTQYF,TGTGCCAGCAGCTTAGAGGTGGGGAGGAGCACAGATACGCAGTATTTT
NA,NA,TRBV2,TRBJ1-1,CASSDELKPFF,TGTGCCAGCAGTGACGAGCTGAAACCTTTCTTT
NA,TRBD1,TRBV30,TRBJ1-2,CAWTSRQGGVSYTF,TGTGCCTGGACCTCCCGACAGGGTGGGGTTAGCTACACCTTC
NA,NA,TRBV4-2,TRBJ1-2,CASSQVEGGSGYTF,TGTGCCAGCAGCCAAGTCGAGGGGGGTAGTGGCTACACCTTC
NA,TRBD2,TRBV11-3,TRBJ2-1,CASSLAGGYNEQFF,TGTGCCAGCAGCTTAGCGGGAGGTTATAATGAGCAGTTCTTC
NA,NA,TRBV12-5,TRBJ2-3,CASGLTDTQYF,TGTGCTAGTGGTCTCACAGATACGCAGTATTTT
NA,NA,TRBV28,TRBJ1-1,CASRAAGLENTEAFF,TGTGCCAGCAGAGCAGCAGGCCTAGAGAACACTGAAGCTTTCTTT
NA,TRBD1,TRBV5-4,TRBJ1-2,CASKGVAGGSPFYGYTF,TGTGCCAGCAAAGGCGTGGCAGGGGGAAGTCCCTTCTATGGCTACACCTTC
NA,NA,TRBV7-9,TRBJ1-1,CASSFGSLKTEAFF,TGTGCCAGCAGCTTTGGATCCCTTAAAACTGAAGCTTTCTTT
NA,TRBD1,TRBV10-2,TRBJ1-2,CASSADQNRGRAGYTF,TGCGCCAGCAGTGCCGATCAAAACAGGGGGAGGGCTGGCTACACCTTC
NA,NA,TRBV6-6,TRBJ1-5,CASRGLGGQGNQPQHF,TGTGCCAGCAGGGGTTTAGGGGGACAAGGCAATCAGCCCCAGCATTTT
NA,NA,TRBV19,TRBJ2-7,CASSIGSGLSYEQYF,TGTGCCAGTAGTATAGGCTCAGGGCTCTCCTACGAGCAGTACTTC
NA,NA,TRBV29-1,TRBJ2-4,CSAEPGDKDIQYF,TGCAGCGCAGAACCGGGAGACAAGGACATTCAGTACTTC
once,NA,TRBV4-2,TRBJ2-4,CASSQERRGIKNIQYF,TGTGCCAGCAGCCAAGAACGGCGCGGAATAAAAAACATTCAGTACTTC
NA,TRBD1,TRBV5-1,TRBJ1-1,CASSRQGEATEAFF,TGCGCCAGCAGCCGACAGGGGGAGGCCACTGAAGCTTTCTTT
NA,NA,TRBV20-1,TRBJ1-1,CSARFDTEAFF,TGCAGTGCTAGGTTTGACACTGAAGCTTTCTTT
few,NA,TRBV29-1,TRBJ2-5,CSAVQGRLETQYF,TGCAGCGCAGTCCAGGGCCGCCTAGAGACCCAGTACTTC
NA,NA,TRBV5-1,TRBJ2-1,CASSLEGGVSYNEQFF,TGCGCCAGCAGCTTGGAGGGGGGAGTTTCATACAATGAGCAGTTCTTC
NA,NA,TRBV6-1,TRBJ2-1,CASSVVPRGPYNEQFF,TGTGCCAGCAGTGTCGTCCCCCGGGGCCCCTACAATGAGCAGTTCTTC
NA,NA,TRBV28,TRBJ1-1,CASSAQGVTEAFF,TGTGCCAGCAGTGCGCAGGGAGTCACTGAAGCTTTCTTT
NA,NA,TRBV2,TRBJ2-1,CASKGPLGNEQFF,TGTGCCAGCAAAGGTCCCCTCGGCAATGAGCAGTTCTTC
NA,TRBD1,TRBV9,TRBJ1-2,CASSLSPGGEYGYTF,TGTGCCAGCAGCTTATCCCCAGGGGGCGAGTATGGCTACACCTTC
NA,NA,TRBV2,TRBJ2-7,CASSEEDERSYEQYF,TGTGCCAGCAGTGAAGAAGATGAGCGGAGCTACGAGCAGTACTTC
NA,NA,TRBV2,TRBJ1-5,CASSDPGQVNQPQHF,TGTGCCAGCAGTGATCCGGGACAAGTGAATCAGCCCCAGCATTTT
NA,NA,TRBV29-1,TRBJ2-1,CSVESRPGEQFF,TGCAGCGTTGAGAGCCGTCCTGGTGAGCAGTTCTTC